The source of this TCR beta chain is a study of T cells in Graves' hyperthyroidism and ophthalmopathy. General study points: Using 13 V-J features, a model discriminated ophthalmopathy from stable hyperthyroidism.

The CDR3 spans 16 residues. V was trimmed by 8 bases and J by 6 bases, leaving 23 bases between them. This clonotype came up many times. Antigen unknown. Patients counted as stable if ophthalmopathy did not develop within 18 months. Thyroid ultrasound, orbital computed tomography, clinical symptoms, and serum thyroxine and TRAb underpinned diagnoses. Out of roughly 10 ml of fresh peripheral blood came the PBMCs. Researchers took RNA transcripts and amplified the TCR beta CDR3 regions from them. With the HTBI primer set, the TCR CDR3 went through a first round of RT-PCR. TCRdb re-analysed the multiplex PCR reads in MiXCR, keeping a single row per CDR3 protein. The sample shows 350,000 to 400,000 distinct CDR3 sequences, about 18% of them seen only once.

Input material: blood. The receptor's source is a woman under 30 with Graves' hyperthyroidism. The V and J genes are TRBV12-3 or TRBV12-4 and TRBJ1-5; D is perhaps TRBD1 (5 bases). Here the CDR3 DNA reads TGTGCCAGCCGACTACAACCGGGACTTCTGCCTCAGCCCCAGCATTTT. This codes for CASRLQPGLLPQPQHF.